Sequencing of this T cell receptor (beta chain) was carried out in a study of blood T cells in healthy people across ages. Per germline, CDR1 SQVTM and CDR2 ANQGSEA. Trimming stripped 8 bases from V and 7 bases from J, with 21 bases between. The CDR3 has 14 residues. Then a second PCR, running about 6 to 12 cycles, was carried out with a sample-barcoded 5' primer and a J-beta primer mix. TCRdb redid the calling of the 5' RACE reads with MiXCR, one entry per CDR3 protein. The sample lists around 820,000 distinct CDR3 sequences, roughly 25% occurring once. This clonotype was counted a few times. These data also formed part of another study, on T cells of mothers and their children. That work states: For each mother, over 9 million TCR beta CDR3 reads were obtained, and for each child, some 3.1 million. Thymic selection molds TCR recombination products alike in related and unrelated pairs. Versus unrelated pairs, overlap was slightly higher in related mother-child pairs, without reaching significance.

The V gene is TRBV29-1, the J gene TRBJ2-1; no definite D call. The sequenced material came from blood. This clonotype was obtained from a boy aged 5-17 years in good health. CDR3 in DNA: TGCAGCTTCTGGGGTATAGGCCCTAGGAATGAGCAGTTCTTC. Encoded protein: CSFWGIGPRNEQFF.